The 30 T cell receptor beta chains below were found in one sample sequenced in a study of T cell repertoires in cytomegalovirus infection. In TCRdb, the reads were re-called with MiXCR into one record per CDR3 protein. The repertoire consists of approximately 500,000 distinct CDR3 sequences, with 15% to 20% occurring once and the leading ten covering 24%. Sequences were obtained from CD8+ T cells from PBMCs. The receptors come from a human donor in good health (CMV status not recorded). Some clones in this sample may be carry-over from other donors' samples.

In DNA, the CDR3 is TGTGCCAGCAGTTACGCGAGGGAGCAGTTCTTC. Protein: CASSYAREQFF. The chain couples TRBV6-8 to TRBJ2-1; D uncertain. CDR3 length: 11 residues. The germline V gene encodes CDR1 MNHGY and CDR2 SAAAGT. The V end lost 2 bases, the J end lost 10 bases, and 6 bases lay between the germline ends.

This clonotype was detected a few times. The chain combines TRBV25-1 with TRBJ2-3, with 7 bases identical to TRBD1. CDR3 length equals 15 residues. After removal of 0 bases from V and 3 bases from J, the junction contained 3 bases not matched to a gene. Germline CDR1 MGHDK, CDR2 SYGVNS. CDR3: CASSEYGRGTDTQYF. In DNA, the CDR3 is TGTGCCAGCAGTGAATACGGCAGGGGGACAGATACGCAGTATTTT. Variable domain in full (rest from reference TRBV25-1 and TRBJ2-3): EADIYQTPRYLVIGTGKKITLECSQTMGHDKMYWYQQDPGMELHLIHYSYGVNSTEKGDLSSESTVSRIRTEHFPLTLESARPSHTSQYLCASSEYGRGTDTQYFGPGTRLTVL.

This chain joins TRBV7-9 and TRBJ1-6, with TRBD1 identical over 9 bases. The J segment lost 7 bases and the V segment lost 5 bases, leaving 12 bases of the junction unmatched. Germline CDR1 is SEHNR and CDR2 is FQNEAQ (reference sequence). The CDR3 is made up of 17 amino acids. Here the CDR3 reads CASSAPGQGLVNSPLHF. The CDR3 DNA reads as TGTGCCAGCAGCGCACCGGGACAGGGCCTGGTGAATTCACCCCTCCACTTT.

There are a few counts of this clonotype. The chain recombines TRBV4-1 with TRBJ1-5; possible D gene TRBD1, 5 bases. CDR1 and CDR2 (germline): MGHRA, YSYEKL. The CDR3 length is 14 residues. Trimming took 5 bases from V and 5 from J, leaving 13 bases between them. DNA of the CDR3: TGCGCCAGCAGCGGGGGGATGGCTGATCAGCCCCAGCATTTT. As protein: CASSGGMADQPQHF.

Only one count was recorded for this clonotype. One base away lies a much larger clone, so this may be a sequencing read error. CDR3: CASSPGQGRAWSYEPYF. The CDR3 DNA is TGTGCCAGCAGCCCCGGACAGGGCAGGGCCTGGTCCTACGAGCCGTACTTC. This chain uses TRBV28 with TRBJ2-7; 8 bases are shared with TRBD1. CDR1 and CDR2 from the germline V gene are MDHEN and SYDVKM. This CDR3 has 17 amino acids.

Ten or more counts support this clonotype. V usage is TRBV7-2 and J usage is TRBJ1-2; D is unclear. This CDR3 contains 15 residues. V was clipped by 5 bases and J by 4 bases, with 17 bases between them. CDR1 and CDR2 (germline): SGHTA, FQGNSA. CDR3 sequence (DNA): TGTGCCAGCAGCCCCCTACTGCTGGGTGGCTATGGCTACACCTTC. It is translated as CASSPLLLGGYGYTF.

This chain joins TRBV6-4 and TRBJ1-1; D is perhaps TRBD1 (6 bases). The CDR3 extends over 15 amino acids. Germline V gene sequence: CDR1 MRHNA, CDR2 SNTAGT. The germline V and J ends were trimmed by 4 bases and 0 bases, with 12 bases remaining between them. The CDR3 coding sequence is TGTGCCAGCAGTGGCGGACAGTTAATGAACACTGAAGCTTTCTTT. Its translation is CASSGGQLMNTEAFF.

This clonotype has ten or more counts. This rearrangement joins TRBV7-6 to TRBJ1-2; no firm D call. The CDR3 consists of 16 residues. V dropped 2 bases and J dropped 4 bases, with 17 bases sitting between them. From germline, CDR1 is SGHVS and CDR2 FNYEAQ. CDR3 nucleotide sequence: TGTGCCAGCAGCTTATCGGGCCCAACCGGAGGCTATGGCTACACCTTC. Protein product: CASSLSGPTGGYGYTF. Together with reference TRBV7-6 and TRBJ1-2, the CDR3 gives the full variable domain: GAGVSQSPRYKVTKRGQDVALRCDPISGHVSLYWYRQALGQGPEFLTYFNYEAQQDKSGLPNDRFSAERPEGSISTLTIQRTEQRDSAMYRCASSLSGPTGGYGYTFGSGTRLTVV.

In its sample, this clonotype was seen a few times. This sequence joins TRBV27 and TRBJ1-1; no reliable D call. CDR1 and CDR2 from the germline V gene are MNHEY and SMNVEV (reference sequence). The CDR3 has 14 amino acids. V was trimmed by 0 bases and J by 2 bases, leaving 7 bases between them. The CDR3 bases are TGTGCCAGCAGTTTATCGGGGAGTAACACTGAAGCTTTCTTT. Amino acids: CASSLSGSNTEAFF.

This clonotype came up many times. The V gene is TRBV11-2, the J gene TRBJ2-5; D is unresolved. The CDR3 extends over 14 amino acids. V lost 2 bases, J lost 1 base, and 8 bases lay in between. The germline CDR1 and CDR2 sequences are SGHAT and FQNNGV. Here the CDR3 reads CASSLRPPQETQYF. The CDR3 coding sequence is TGTGCCAGCAGCTTAAGGCCACCCCAAGAGACCCAGTACTTC.

This clonotype was detected only a few times. The CDR3 region has the DNA TGTGCCAGCAGGACAGGGTACGGCTCCTACGAGCAGTACTTC. Translating it yields CASRTGYGSYEQYF. This rearrangement joins TRBV2 to TRBJ2-7, with 7 bases that match TRBD1. Trimming cost V 6 bases and J 0 bases; bases outside gene matches: 5. This CDR3 has 14 residues. From germline, CDR1 is SNHLY and CDR2 FYNNEI.

This chain's CDR3 is CASSQVGLIEAFF. The CDR3 nucleotides are TGTGCCAGCAGCCAAGTGGGTCTTATTGAAGCTTTCTTT. The rearrangement links TRBV14 to TRBJ1-1; no reliable D call. Germline assignment: CDR1 SGHDN and CDR2 FVKESK. The V gene lost 1 base and the J gene lost 7 bases, with 10 bases spanning the gap. This CDR3 has 13 amino acids.

In this sample, this clonotype turned up many times. The rearrangement uses TRBV7-3 and TRBJ2-1; no reliable D call. CDR3 size: 13 residues. Germline V CDR1 and CDR2: SGHTA, FQGTGA. Trimming removed 4 bases at V and 10 bases at J, with 14 bases between. The CDR3 spells CASSSASFSEQFF. The CDR3 bases are TGTGCCAGCAGCTCAGCCTCGTTCAGCGAGCAGTTCTTC.

This clonotype has a count of ten or more. The chain joins TRBV6-2 or TRBV6-3 to TRBJ2-1; 11 bases map to TRBD1. The CDR3 spans 16 residues. V shed 2 bases, J shed 5 bases, and the junction held 5 bases outside the gene matches. The germline CDR1 and CDR2 sequences are MNHEY and SVGEGT. The CDR3 bases are TGTGCCAGCAGTTACGTCCCGGGACAGGGGGACAATGAGCAGTTCTTC. Its translation is CASSYVPGQGDNEQFF.

Ten or more counts support this clonotype. The J gene is TRBJ2-5, the V gene TRBV7-8, with D unresolved. The CDR3 spans 12 residues. The ends were cut back, 5 bases at V and 9 bases at J, with 13 bases in the middle. Germline-derived CDR1 and CDR2 are SGHVS and FQNEAQ. CDR3 nucleotides: TGTGCCAGCAGCCCGACCCCCCCGGCCCAGTACTTC. Protein sequence: CASSPTPPAQYF.

In its sample, this clonotype was seen many times. The chain couples TRBV7-9 to TRBJ2-2, with TRBD2 matching over 7 bases. The V gene's germline CDR1 is SEHNR and CDR2 FQNEAQ (reference sequence). This CDR3 contains 17 residues. V gave up 5 bases and J gave up 1 base; unmatched junction bases: 10. This CDR3 is CASSTSVGSGNTGELFF. For the CDR3, the DNA is TGTGCCAGCAGCACTAGCGTGGGGTCGGGGAACACCGGGGAGCTGTTTTTT.

This clonotype was seen a few times. The chain joins TRBV11-2 to TRBJ2-2, with a possible D match to TRBD2 (6 bases). Germline V lookup: CDR1 SGHAT, CDR2 FQNNGV. V was shortened by 5 bases and J by 6 bases, with 13 bases between the two germline ends. The CDR3 covers 14 residues. CDR3 bases: TGTGCCAGCAGCCCCCTAGCGTCGTCCGGGGAGCTGTTTTTT. Its translation: CASSPLASSGELFF. The full variable domain, its missing parts supplied by reference TRBV11-2 and TRBJ2-2, is EAGVAQSPRYKIIEKRQSVAFWCNPISGHATLYWYQQILGQGPKLLIQFQNNGVVDDSQLPKDRFSAERLKGVDSTLKIQPAKLEDSAVYLCASSPLASSGELFFGEGSRLTVL.

V gene TRBV28 combines with J gene TRBJ2-1, with D possibly matching TRBD1 (5 bases). V was clipped by 6 bases and J by 12 bases, with 15 bases between them. There are 12 residues in the CDR3. Germline loops: CDR1 MDHEN, CDR2 SYDVKM. CDR3 bases: TGTGCCAGCAGCCTCAGGGAAACAAGGCAGTTCTTC. Protein sequence: CASSLRETRQFF.

The gene calls are TRBV30 and TRBJ1-6, with D uncertain. The CDR3 is made up of 16 amino acids. Germline V gene lookup returns CDR1 GTSNPN and CDR2 SVGIG (reference sequence). Deletions cut 0 bases from V and 3 bases from J, with 12 bases between. CDR3 sequence: CAWSVRTANYNSPLHF. The CDR3 region has the DNA TGTGCCTGGAGTGTACGGACCGCTAACTATAATTCACCCCTCCACTTT.

Of note for this clonotype: A single base separates this from a much larger clone, so it may be a read error. The chain is built from TRBV12-3 or TRBV12-4 and TRBJ2-5; the D call may be TRBD1 or TRBD2 (6 bases each). Trimming stripped 6 bases from V and 5 bases from J, with 13 bases between. The CDR3 contains 13 residues. The CDR3 sequence: CASRSRGQETQYF. The CDR3 DNA reads as TGTGCCAGCAGATCTCGGGGGCAGGAGACCCAGTACTTC.

This clonotype was observed many times. The V and J genes are TRBV27 and TRBJ2-3; TRBD2 is a possible D gene (5 bases). The CDR3 is 14 residues long. V was shortened by 7 bases and J by 2 bases, with 13 bases between the two germline ends. Germline V gene sequence: CDR1 MNHEY, CDR2 SMNVEV (reference sequence). Here the CDR3 DNA reads TGTGCCAGCACCCCCTCGGGGTACACAGATACGCAGTATTTT. Protein: CASTPSGYTDTQYF.

Notes on this clonotype: Being one base from a much bigger clone, this may be a read error. The chain recombines TRBV19 with TRBJ2-2, with 7 bases identical to TRBD2. Germline lookup yields CDR1 LNHDA and CDR2 SQIVND (reference sequence). V lost 9 bases, J lost 5 bases, and 12 bases stayed unmatched. This CDR3 has 15 residues. The CDR3 loop is CASKVPSGLTGELFF. The CDR3 DNA reads TGTGCCAGCAAAGTGCCTAGCGGTTTGACCGGGGAGCTGTTTTTT. Supplemented by reference TRBV19 and TRBJ2-2, the full variable domain reads DGGITQSPKYLFRKEGQNVTLSCEQNLNHDAMYWYRQDPGQGLRLIYYSQIVNDFQKGDIAEGYSVSREKKESFPLTVTSAQKNPTAFYLCASKVPSGLTGELFFGEGSRLTVL.

The chain recombines TRBV19 with TRBJ2-7; 9 bases are shared with TRBD1. Germline CDR1 and CDR2: LNHDA and SQIVND (reference sequence). With V trimmed by 7 bases and J by 4 bases, 11 bases remained unmatched. The CDR3 totals 15 residues. The CDR3 nucleotides read TGTGCCAGTACCCCGGACAGGGGAGCTTTGTACGAGCAGTACTTC. Its translation is CASTPDRGALYEQYF. Based on the CDR3 plus reference TRBV19 and TRBJ2-7, the full variable domain is DGGITQSPKYLFRKEGQNVTLSCEQNLNHDAMYWYRQDPGQGLRLIYYSQIVNDFQKGDIAEGYSVSREKKESFPLTVTSAQKNPTAFYLCASTPDRGALYEQYFGPGTRLTVT.

V is TRBV20-1 and J is TRBJ1-1; D not resolved. V was shortened by 1 base and J by 1 base, with 13 bases between the two germline ends. This CDR3 spans 15 amino acids. Germline CDR1 and CDR2: DFQATT and SNEGSKA (reference sequence). In DNA form, the CDR3 reads TGCAGTGCTAGAGCGGGCGGCCCATGGAACACTGAAGCTTTCTTT. Translated: CSARAGGPWNTEAFF.

This clonotype has ten or more counts. The chain has TRBV7-9 and TRBJ1-4, with D maybe TRBD1 (6 bases). The CDR3 spans 15 residues. Germline-derived CDR1 and CDR2 are SEHNR and FQNEAQ (reference sequence). Between the trimmed V and J ends, which lost 5 bases and 5 bases, there was a span of 15 bases. The CDR3: CASSLRIQGNEKLFF. The DNA of the CDR3 is TGTGCCAGCAGCCTAAGGATACAGGGAAATGAAAAACTGTTTTTT.

This clonotype was observed a few times. CDR3 sequence (DNA): TGTGCCATCAGAGGGGGGGCCTCCTCCTACGAGCAGTACTTC. This gives the protein CAIRGGASSYEQYF. The chain uses TRBV10-3 and TRBJ2-7, with D possibly being TRBD2 (7 bases). The germline V gene has CDR1 ENHRY and CDR2 SYGVKD. The CDR3 runs 14 residues. V was cut by 6 bases and J by 0 bases, with 12 bases left in between.

This clonotype was counted at least ten times. V gene TRBV11-2 combines with J gene TRBJ1-2; 8 bases match TRBD1. The CDR3 consists of 16 residues. CDR1 and CDR2 (germline): SGHAT, FQNNGV. The V segment lost 6 bases and the J segment 7 bases; nucleotides outside the gene matches: 16. The DNA for the CDR3 is TGTGCCAGCAGTTACTTAGATTTCAGGGGGCTAAGTGGCTACACCTTC. This encodes CASSYLDFRGLSGYTF.

This clonotype was observed at least ten times. The rearrangement links TRBV6-5 to TRBJ1-1; 8 nucleotides align to TRBD1. Per germline, CDR1 MNHEY and CDR2 SVGAGI. The CDR3 spans 17 residues. The V and J ends lost 8 bases and 0 bases, in that order; junction bases with no gene match: 14. CDR3 sequence (DNA): TGTGCCAGCCAGACAAAACGGACAGGGAACATGAACACTGAAGCTTTCTTT. This codes for CASQTKRTGNMNTEAFF.

This clonotype was recorded at least ten times. V is TRBV7-6 and J is TRBJ2-7; 8 bases line up with TRBD2. CDR1 SGHVS and CDR2 FNYEAQ come from the germline V gene. The CDR3 is 14 amino acids. J gave up 6 bases and V 1 base, and 5 bases lay outside the gene matches. The CDR3 protein is CASSLEREGSEQYF. In nucleotides, the CDR3 is TGTGCCAGCAGCTTAGAACGGGAGGGATCCGAGCAGTACTTC.

This clonotype was counted only a few times. This chain uses TRBV19 with TRBJ2-7; 8 bases match TRBD1. Germline CDR1 is LNHDA and CDR2 is SQIVND (reference sequence). J was trimmed by 2 bases and V by 3 bases; bases with no gene match: 6. The CDR3 contains 15 residues. The CDR3 nucleotides are TGTGCCAGTAGTATGGGACAGGATCCGACCTACGAGCAGTACTTC. Protein sequence: CASSMGQDPTYEQYF.